This entry features one TCR beta chain sequence. The table came from immunoSEQ multiplex PCR; TCRdb's copy has only in-frame clones and leaves some out. In the table there are about 49,000 clones, under 95% of which are singletons. The sample comes from a study of T cell changes during pregnancy in multiple sclerosis. In germline, CDR1 is SGDLS, CDR2 YYNGEE. This CDR3 is 12 amino acids long. The ends were cut back, 0 bases at V and 8 bases at J, with 6 bases in the middle. The rearrangement uses TRBV9 and TRBJ2-1; D uncertain. The clonotype was recovered from a female donor with multiple sclerosis, enrolled in a pregnancy study. Sequencing used CD8+ T cells from peripheral blood mononuclear cells, obtained before pregnancy. The CDR3 sequence: CASSVDKHEQFF. As DNA, the CDR3 is TGTGCCAGCAGCGTAGATAAGCATGAGCAGTTCTTC.